The 28 T cell receptor beta chains reported below all come from one sample, sequenced in a study of blood T cell repertoires in COVID-19. Assay: immunoSEQ multiplex PCR; the TCRdb copy retains only in-frame clones and omits some. This sample has some 180,000 clones, with roughly 84% found just once. Sequencing input: PBMCs or T cells enriched from blood (not recorded which). The source of these receptors is a woman aged 25 to 45 who had been exposed to COVID-19.

This rearrangement joins TRBV5-1 to TRBJ2-7; 7 bases map to TRBD1. The V gene's germline CDR1 is SGHRS and CDR2 YFSETQ. The CDR3 is 17 residues long. Trimming at V came to 2 bases and at J to 5 bases, leaving 16 bases not matched to a gene. CDR3 sequence: CASSFRPLSTGVNEQYF. The CDR3 bases are TGCGCCAGCAGCTTTCGTCCTTTGTCTACAGGGGTAAACGAGCAGTACTTC.

V is TRBV2 and J is TRBJ2-3, with a tentative D call TRBD2 (5 bases). Trimming shortened V by 3 bases and J by 5 bases, and 12 bases separated the two germline ends. CDR1 and CDR2 from the germline V gene are SNHLY and FYNNEI. The CDR3 is 14 amino acids. CDR3 in DNA: TGTGCCAGCAGTGACGGCCTAGCATTAGATACGCAGTATTTT. Its protein product is CASSDGLALDTQYF.

The chain links TRBV5-1 to TRBJ2-7; D remains unclear. V lost 0 bases and J lost 0, with 7 bases in between. There are 14 residues in the CDR3. Germline lookup yields CDR1 SGHRS and CDR2 YFSETQ. CDR3 protein: CASSLVQASYEQYF. The CDR3 DNA sequence: TGCGCCAGCAGCTTGGTCCAAGCCTCCTACGAGCAGTACTTC. Complete variable domain (other parts from reference TRBV5-1 and TRBJ2-7): KAGVTQTPRYLIKTRGQQVTLSCSPISGHRSVSWYQQTPGQGLQFLFEYFSETQRNKGNFPGRFSGRQFSNSRSEMNVSTLELGDSALYLCASSLVQASYEQYFGPGTRLTVT.

The gene calls are TRBV9 and TRBJ2-7; the D gene is possibly TRBD1 (6 bases). Per the germline V gene, CDR1 is SGDLS and CDR2 is YYNGEE. V dropped 0 bases and J dropped 0 bases, with 16 bases sitting between them. CDR3 size: 17 residues. CDR3 residues: CASSVDPGTSPSYEQYF. The CDR3, as DNA: TGTGCCAGCAGCGTAGACCCTGGGACATCCCCCTCCTACGAGCAGTACTTC.

V gene TRBV11-2 combines with J gene TRBJ1-2; TRBD1 is a possible D gene (6 bases). The CDR3 covers 13 residues. Germline V gives CDR1 SGHAT, CDR2 FQNNGV. V shed 5 bases and J shed 4 bases, with 11 bases lying between them. CDR3 bases: TGTGCCAGCAGCCCAACAGGGACCTATGGCTACACCTTC. As protein: CASSPTGTYGYTF.

The rearrangement uses TRBV7-6 and TRBJ2-5, with TRBD2 matching over 7 bases. Germline CDR1 SGHVS, CDR2 FNYEAQ. The CDR3 is 16 amino acids. With V trimmed by 5 bases and J by 2 bases, 11 bases remained unmatched. The CDR3 region has the DNA TGTGCCAGCAGCCTAATCCGACTAGCTGGACAAGAGACCCAGTACTTC. Its protein product is CASSLIRLAGQETQYF.

The chain uses TRBV11-2 and TRBJ2-3; 9 bases are shared with TRBD2. The CDR3 consists of 19 residues. Germline CDR1 is SGHAT and CDR2 is FQNNGV. V lost 2 bases, J lost 0 bases, and 12 bases stayed unmatched. CDR3 sequence: CASSLTRGGPVSSTDTQYF. The DNA for the CDR3 is TGTGCCAGCAGCTTAACGCGGGGGGGCCCGGTTTCTAGCACAGATACGCAGTATTTT.

The chain carries TRBV7-2 and TRBJ1-4; 7 nucleotides align to TRBD1. With 2 bases clipped from V and 7 bases from J, the junction kept 4 bases outside the gene matches. CDR3 length: 14 amino acids. CDR1 SGHTA and CDR2 FQGNSA come from the germline V gene. The CDR3 DNA sequence: TGTGCCAGCAGCTTAAGGACAGGTTTTGAAAAACTGTTTTTT. Translation gives CASSLRTGFEKLFF.

The chain links TRBV7-2 to TRBJ1-1; D unresolved. CDR3 length: 14 amino acids. Germline V lookup: CDR1 SGHTA, CDR2 FQGNSA. The V and J ends lost 3 bases and 1 base respectively, with 9 bases between them. This CDR3 reads CASSFSLSNTEAFF. The CDR3 DNA reads TGTGCCAGCAGCTTTTCCCTCTCGAACACTGAAGCTTTCTTT.

The chain joins TRBV5-1 to TRBJ1-2; D gene uncertain. The length of the CDR3 is 14 residues. From germline, CDR1 is SGHRS and CDR2 YFSETQ. Trimming removed 6 bases from V and 2 bases from J, with 14 bases in between. The CDR3: CASTLPGSNYGYTF. The CDR3 DNA reads as TGCGCCAGCACTTTACCGGGTTCCAACTATGGCTACACCTTC.

The chain carries TRBV19 and TRBJ1-2, with 7 positions matching TRBD1. The CDR3 is 13 residues long. Germline CDR1 LNHDA, CDR2 SQIVND (reference sequence). After removal of 5 bases from V and 7 bases from J, the junction contained 7 bases not matched to a gene. The CDR3 region is CASSAGQHRGYTF. CDR3 bases: TGTGCCAGTAGTGCGGGACAGCATCGTGGCTACACCTTC. Combining the CDR3 with reference TRBV19 and TRBJ1-2 gives the whole variable domain DGGITQSPKYLFRKEGQNVTLSCEQNLNHDAMYWYRQDPGQGLRLIYYSQIVNDFQKGDIAEGYSVSREKKESFPLTVTSAQKNPTAFYLCASSAGQHRGYTFGSGTRLTVV.

This clone has just one count. The chain carries TRBV27 and TRBJ2-7; 8 bases are shared with TRBD1. V lost 6 bases to trimming and J lost 3 bases; unmatched junction nucleotides: 10. Germline assignment: CDR1 MNHEY and CDR2 SMNVEV (reference sequence). This CDR3 region has 15 residues. The CDR3, as DNA: TGTGCCAGCAGCTTACAGGGGGTGCTCCGCTACGAGCAGTACTTC. This sequence encodes CASSLQGVLRYEQYF.

This sequence joins TRBV7-9 and TRBJ1-2; 12 nucleotides match TRBD1. Germline assignment: CDR1 SEHNR and CDR2 FQNEAQ (reference sequence). V shed 5 bases, J shed 4 bases, and the junction held 8 bases outside the gene matches. This CDR3 has 16 amino acids. The CDR3 loop reads CASSHTGQGAGYGYTF. CDR3 nucleotide sequence: TGTGCCAGCAGCCACACGGGACAGGGGGCCGGCTATGGCTACACCTTC.

The V call is TRBV9, the J call TRBJ1-6, with 8 bases fitting TRBD1. Germline V CDR1 and CDR2: SGDLS, YYNGEE. CDR3 length: 17 amino acids. V lost 2 bases to trimming and J lost 9 bases; unmatched junction nucleotides: 13. CDR3 DNA sequence: TGTGCCAGCAGCGTCGAACCCGGACAGGGCCGGGCTTCACCCCTCCACTTT. This encodes CASSVEPGQGRASPLHF.

The chain recombines TRBV3-1 (or the pseudogene TRBV3-2) with TRBJ1-5; 7 bases are shared with TRBD1. J gave up 5 bases and V 2 bases, and 6 bases lay outside the gene matches. The CDR3 has 15 amino acids. CDR1 and CDR2 (germline): LGHDT, YNNKEL (reference sequence). CDR3 nucleotide sequence: TGTGCCAGCAGCCAAACCGAGACAGGGCATCAGCCCCAGCATTTT. It is translated as CASSQTETGHQPQHF.

Points on this clone: At the DNA level, this CDR3 is encoded by other sequences in the same sample as well. The genes are TRBV5-1 and TRBJ1-1; 7 bases are a match to TRBD1. V trimming: 5 bases; J trimming: 2 bases; junction bases outside the gene matches: 3. The germline V gene has CDR1 SGHRS and CDR2 YFSETQ. The CDR3 covers 13 residues. The CDR3, as DNA: TGCGCCAGCAGTCGACAGGGAAACACTGAAGCTTTCTTT. It is translated as CASSRQGNTEAFF.

This clone was found many times. The V call is TRBV7-3, the J call TRBJ2-1; TRBD1 agrees at 7 bases. The CDR3 has 16 residues. J lost 0 bases, V lost 5 bases, and 7 bases had no gene match. Germline V gene lookup returns CDR1 SGHTA and CDR2 FQGTGA. Here the CDR3 reads CASSQGVSSSYNEQFF. CDR3 nucleotide sequence: TGTGCCAGCAGCCAGGGGGTATCCAGCTCCTACAATGAGCAGTTCTTC.

The chain links TRBV3-1 (or the pseudogene TRBV3-2) to TRBJ2-5; 8 nucleotides agree with TRBD1. There are 15 residues in the CDR3. Losses at the gene ends were 4 bases for V and 2 bases for J; bases not matched to a gene: 6. Per the germline V gene, CDR1 is LGHDT and CDR2 is YNNKEL (reference sequence). The CDR3 DNA reads TGTGCCAGCAGCCCACAGGGGGGTGATCAAGAGACCCAGTACTTC. As protein: CASSPQGGDQETQYF.

The CDR3 nucleotides are TGTGCCAGCAGCCCCAGGTCTTTGAGGAGGGGAAACACTGAAGCTTTCTTT. Residues: CASSPRSLRRGNTEAFF. This chain links TRBV9 with TRBJ1-1, with D perhaps TRBD1 (5 bases). From germline, CDR1 is SGDLS and CDR2 YYNGEE. V lost 4 bases, J lost 2 bases, and 21 bases lay in between. This CDR3 is 17 amino acids long.

The chain uses TRBV7-6 and TRBJ2-1, with 8 bases that match TRBD2. Germline CDR1 and CDR2: SGHVS and FNYEAQ. CDR3 length: 15 residues. V trimming: 5 bases; J trimming: 8 bases; junction bases outside the gene matches: 11. CDR3 loop: CASSASGGVLDEQFF. The CDR3 DNA reads TGTGCCAGCAGCGCCTCCGGGGGGGTATTAGATGAGCAGTTCTTC.

The chain links TRBV24-1 to TRBJ2-1, with TRBD2 matching over 8 bases. CDR3 size: 15 residues. Germline V gene sequence: CDR1 KGHDR, CDR2 SFDVKD. J lost 4 bases, V lost 4 bases, and 5 bases had no gene match. CDR3 protein: CATSDPGTRYNEQFF. DNA for the CDR3: TGTGCCACCAGTGACCCCGGGACTAGATACAATGAGCAGTTCTTC.

The rearrangement links TRBV9 to TRBJ2-5, with D perhaps TRBD2 (6 bases). V was trimmed by 0 bases and J by 1 base, leaving 13 bases between them. CDR1 is SGDLS, CDR2 YYNGEE, per germline. The length of the CDR3 is 16 residues. CDR3 residues: CASSVGNGGGQETQYF. In DNA form, the CDR3 reads TGTGCCAGCAGCGTAGGGAACGGGGGTGGCCAAGAGACCCAGTACTTC.

The chain combines TRBV19 with TRBJ2-1; 7 bases line up with TRBD1. CDR3 length equals 15 residues. CDR1 and CDR2 from the germline V gene are LNHDA and SQIVND (reference sequence). Trimming removed 6 bases from V and 0 bases from J; junction bases left unmatched: 5. In DNA form, the CDR3 reads TGTGCCAGTAGAAATACAGGGGACTCCTACAATGAGCAGTTCTTC. Translated: CASRNTGDSYNEQFF.

The table lists this clone with a count of one. The genes are TRBV7-2 and TRBJ1-2; TRBD1 agrees at 11 bases. CDR3 size: 14 residues. Germline trimming cut 3 bases from V and 4 bases from J; bases unmatched to any gene: 1. The germline gives CDR1 SGHTA, CDR2 FQGNSA. DNA for the CDR3: TGTGCCAGCAGCTTCGGGACAGGGGGCTATGGCTACACCTTC. Translation gives CASSFGTGGYGYTF.

This chain uses TRBV12-3 or TRBV12-4 with TRBJ1-2; no reliable D call. The V end lost 6 bases, the J end lost 3 bases, and 8 bases lay between the germline ends. The CDR3 extends over 12 amino acids. As DNA, the CDR3 is TGTGCCAGCAGATACCAGTACTATGGCTACACCTTC. This encodes CASRYQYYGYTF.

The rearrangement links TRBV27 to TRBJ1-2; D may be TRBD1 (6 bases). Germline V CDR1 and CDR2: MNHEY, SMNVEV (reference sequence). V was cut by 1 base and J by 5 bases, with 11 bases left in between. This CDR3 contains 14 residues. The CDR3 protein is CASSLFPGEYGYTF. As DNA, the CDR3 is TGTGCCAGCAGTTTATTTCCAGGGGAGTATGGCTACACCTTC.

The V gene is TRBV28, the J gene TRBJ1-2; D uncertain. This CDR3 has 12 amino acids. CDR1 is MDHEN and CDR2 is SYDVKM in the germline V gene. V shed 2 bases and J shed 2 bases, with 3 bases lying between them. The CDR3 DNA reads as TGTGCCAGCAGTTTACGGAACTATGGCTACACCTTC. Encoded protein: CASSLRNYGYTF.

This clone was seen more than once but under ten times. The chain employs TRBV19 and TRBJ1-2; tentative D call: TRBD1 (6 bases). Trimming pared 8 bases from V and 0 bases from J, leaving 19 bases between. Germline-derived CDR1 and CDR2 are LNHDA and SQIVND (reference sequence). The CDR3 is made up of 16 amino acids. The CDR3 is CASWSASGATNYGYTF. The CDR3 coding sequence is TGTGCCAGTTGGTCCGCGTCAGGGGCCACTAACTATGGCTACACCTTC.